The 4 T cell receptor beta chains reported below all come from one sample, sequenced in a study of PD-L1 blockade in urothelial cancer. TCRdb keeps only in-frame clones here, not all; method: immunoSEQ multiplex PCR. The sample carries about 130,000 clones, more than 70% recorded once. Time point noted: peripheral blood 6 weeks after treatment start. Material: PBMCs, obtained around atezolizumab (anti-PD-L1) treatment. The receptor source for this set is a man aged 50-60 years with urothelial cancer.

The chain recombines TRBV25-1 with TRBJ2-2; TRBD1 agrees at 7 bases. The CDR3 covers 13 residues. V was clipped by 6 bases and J by 7 bases; unmatched bases: 5. CDR1 and CDR2 from the germline V gene are MGHDK and SYGVNS. This CDR3 is CASRGQISGELFF. For the CDR3, the DNA is TGTGCCAGCAGGGGACAGATAAGCGGGGAGCTGTTTTTT.

The chain couples TRBV19 to TRBJ2-6; D possibly corresponds to TRBD1 (5 bases). Trimming stripped 3 bases from V and 2 bases from J, with 14 bases between. The germline V gene has CDR1 LNHDA and CDR2 SQIVND (reference sequence). The CDR3 covers 17 residues. DNA for the CDR3: TGTGCCAGTAGTATGGACAAGAAGATGACTGGGGCCAACGTCCTGACTTTC. Translating it yields CASSMDKKMTGANVLTF. Combining the CDR3 with reference TRBV19 and TRBJ2-6 gives the whole variable domain DGGITQSPKYLFRKEGQNVTLSCEQNLNHDAMYWYRQDPGQGLRLIYYSQIVNDFQKGDIAEGYSVSREKKESFPLTVTSAQKNPTAFYLCASSMDKKMTGANVLTFGAGSRLTVL.

J is TRBJ2-7 and V is TRBV28, with 11 bases matching TRBD2. CDR1 and CDR2 (germline): MDHEN, SYDVKM. The V gene end was trimmed by 1 base and the J gene end by 7 bases; junction bases not matched to a gene: 6. This CDR3 comprises 15 residues. The CDR3 loop reads CASSLLAGGPGEQYF. Written as DNA, the CDR3 is TGTGCCAGCAGTTTATTAGCGGGAGGGCCGGGGGAGCAGTACTTC.

This rearrangement joins TRBV29-1 to TRBJ2-1; TRBD2 matches at 9 bases. CDR3 length: 17 residues. V was pared by 2 bases and J by 8 bases, with 16 bases of the junction left unmatched. The germline V gene encodes CDR1 SQVTM and CDR2 ANQGSEA. This CDR3 is CSVETGQPGLAIYEQFF. The CDR3 bases are TGCAGCGTTGAAACGGGACAGCCGGGACTAGCAATCTATGAGCAGTTCTTC.